This entry describes one T cell receptor beta chain. Noted time point: peripheral blood 6 weeks after treatment start. Assay: immunoSEQ multiplex PCR; the TCRdb copy retains only in-frame clones and omits some. This table holds 25,000 to 30,000 clones, approximately 81% found once. This record belongs to a study of PD-L1 blockade in urothelial cancer. V was pared by 5 bases and J by 6 bases, with 11 bases between. The CDR3 is made up of 12 amino acids. Germline CDR1 reads SNHLY; CDR2 reads FYNNEI. The material sequenced was PBMCs, taken around atezolizumab (anti-PD-L1) treatment. The sequence was collected from a man aged 70 or older with urothelial cancer. This chain joins TRBV2 and TRBJ2-7; D is ambiguous. The CDR3 DNA is TGTGCCAGCAGTAAGAGGCAGCCCGAGCAGTACTTC. This translates into CASSKRQPEQYF.